This T cell receptor (beta chain) was found in a study of identical twins. Overall study results and limits: Out-of-frame alpha sequences shared by twins showed excess low generation probability. The same donors were not followed; conclusions instead depended on cross-sectional statistical analysis.

This clonotype appeared many times. Its antigen is as yet unknown. Each CDR3 protein gets one entry after TCRdb re-called the 5' RACE reads with MiXCR. The sample includes around 680,000 distinct CDR3 sequences, over 8.5% of them seen just once. The sample also formed part of further work on yellow fever vaccine responses in identical twins. That paper states: Vaccine T cell responses of twins reportedly seemed partly convergent and partly personalized.

Sequenced: PBMCs. The sequence came from a woman younger than 35 in good health.

The CDR3 DNA reads as TGTGCCAGCAGTTTAAGGGGCTCCTATAATTCACCCCTCCACTTT. This translates into CASSLRGSYNSPLHF. V is TRBV12-3 or TRBV12-4 and J is TRBJ1-6, with a tentative D call TRBD1 (5 bases). The CDR3 covers 15 residues. The V end lost 2 bases, the J end lost 0 bases, and 5 bases lay between the germline ends.